This TCR beta chain was captured in a study of CD4 T cells in relation to SARS-CoV-2 and coronaviruses listed by TCRdb under 2021. For context, the study as a whole: In the ViraFEST assay, PBMCs were cultured with antigen for 9 to 11 days, after which TCR beta CDR3s were sequenced to identify antigen-specific clonal expansions. An HIV-1 Nef peptide pool or a culture without peptide was used as the negative reference condition. Patient-derived lymphoblastoid cell lines were used to map the HLA restriction of shared crossreactive spike epitopes. Memory CD4+ T cell crossreactivity between SARS-CoV-2 and common cold coronavirus spike proteins was assessed at the TCR clonotype level in the study. The Adaptive Biotechnologies TCR-sequencing kit was used to sequence samples from a few pre-COVID donors and the naive versus memory experiments, whereas other data were Illumina-based. Expansion assays from other donors in the study were sequenced with a different, Illumina-based TCR-beta assay. Overall results and qualifications from the work: Crossreactive clones showed significantly weaker SARS-CoV-2-driven expansion than monoreactive clones, consistent with antigenic imprinting. No donor contributed both pre-pandemic and post-infection samples, which limited tracing the source of pre-existing responses. Crossreactivity analysis centred on spike protein, so crossreactivity against other viral proteins was not assessed. Memory CD4+ clonotypes crossrecognizing SARS-CoV-2 and at least one common cold coronavirus spike were found in 60% to 75% of donors. Small numbers of patients and of tested TCRs were a limitation of the study.

CD4+ T cells from unexposed donors were collected before the COVID-19 pandemic (2011-2018). After less than 13 days of culture, CD4+ T cells were isolated with the EasySep CD4+ T cell isolation kit. Unexposed donor CD4+ T cells were tested for reactivity to SARS-CoV-2 S and N and four common cold coronavirus spike pools, as cell number allowed. Each well held some 1.9 million PBMCs cultured in IMDM containing approximately 4.7% human AB serum and around 10 IU/ml IL-2. Half of the culture medium was replaced with fresh IL-2-containing medium on days 3 and 7. Each peptide culture condition was generally run in triplicate replicate wells. Leukapheresis product for the unexposed donors was bought commercially. Ficoll-Paque PLUS gradient centrifugation was used to isolate PBMCs from either whole blood or leukapheresis product. PBMCs were either cryopreserved at -140 degrees C or used fresh in the expansion assay. The QIAamp Micro DNA Kit was used to extract genomic DNA from the CD4+ T cells.

About this clone itself: Its antigen remains undetermined. The input lacks base qualities; no much larger clone sits a single base away.

The library was generated by the immunoSEQ multiplex PCR assay. The original methods were these. Preprocessing removed nonproductive sequences and CDR3s not starting with C, not ending with F or W, or shorter than 7 amino acids. The MANAFEST web app was used to call antigen-specific clonotypes on the basis of expansion compared with the reference and with other culture wells. A clone counted as positive if significantly expanded in 2 of 3 replicate wells versus the reference culture at FDR below 0.05. Positive clones also required significant expansion versus all other tandem wells and an odds ratio above 5. After three terminal residues were trimmed from each end, CDR3 homology was quantified as pairwise Levenshtein distance using the stringdist R package. TCRdb mirrors the immuneACCESS table, restricted to in-frame sequences. Some clones are absent from its copies; in checked studies, under half trace to an unresolved V gene, and the reason for the others is unknown. V and J calls and clone size come straight from that table; D and trimming were deduced from the DNA. The table for this sample lists approximately 16,000 clones; about 82% of them were counted only once. The ten largest make up approximately 39% of the sample.

The CDR3 measures 14 amino acids from cysteine to phenylalanine. The CDR3 DNA has 42 bases and is translated from base 1. CDR1 and CDR2, per the germline V gene (reference sequence), are LNHDA and SQIVND. V has 8 bases trimmed and J has 1 base trimmed; junction bases matching no gene number 6. The specimen sequenced was CD4+ T cells from PBMCs, cultured in vitro. The sequence derives from a human donor in good health. Recombination connected TRBV19 to TRBJ1-1, with 8 junctional bases fitting TRBD1. The CDR3 region has the sequence CASGQGAGNTEAFF. The base sequence is TGTGCCAGTGGGCAGGGGGCGGGGAACACTGAAGCTTTCTTT.